The entry below gives a single T cell receptor beta chain sequence along with its context. Its antigen is unidentified. The V and J ends lost 3 bases and 6 bases, in that order; junction bases with no gene match: 6. The CDR3 has 14 residues. CDR1 and CDR2 from the germline V gene are SGHTA and FQGNSA. This sample was included in a study of shared clonotypes between healthy human individuals. The wider study: Used for every donor were three CD4 naive, three CD4 memory, two CD8 naive and one CD8 memory plate. Whole-study findings and limits: Non-shared clonotypes displayed generation probabilities falling below those of clonotypes present in all four donors. Estimated clonotype richness was generally higher in naive than memory subsets.

As processed by the authors: ImmunoSEQ supplied junction-only sequences lacking quality scores, so filtering was different. The data were produced by immunoSEQ multiplex PCR, yet TCRdb's version contains in-frame clones alone and is incomplete. V and J calls and clone size follow that table, whereas D and trimming were derived from the DNA. The sample consists of some 2,400,000 clones, 95% of them appearing once. Sequencing was performed on naive CD4+ T cells sorted from blood. Subset noted: CD45RA+ positively selected. The chain is built from TRBV7-2 and TRBJ2-7; 9 nucleotides align to TRBD2. The sequence derives from a young man in good health. This CDR3 reads CASSLASGMGEQYF. As DNA, the CDR3 is TGTGCCAGCAGCTTGGCTAGCGGGATGGGCGAGCAGTACTTC.